The 23 T cell receptor beta chains in this list originate from one sample, sequenced in a study of T cells in Graves' hyperthyroidism and ophthalmopathy. Amplified regions were TCR beta CDR3 sequences from RNA transcripts. The HTBI primer set drove a first-round RT-PCR of the TCR CDR3. A single record per CDR3 protein comes from TCRdb applying MiXCR to the multiplex PCR reads. The table lists over 650,000 distinct CDR3 sequences, around 17% of them singletons. The material sequenced was blood. These receptors were taken from a man aged 18 to 30 with Graves' hyperthyroidism.

This clonotype was seen repeatedly, ten times or more. The chain is built from TRBV20-1 and TRBJ2-3, with D possibly matching TRBD2 (6 bases). The CDR3 length is 15 residues. Germline values: CDR1 DFQATT, CDR2 SNEGSKA (reference sequence). Trimming removed 6 bases from V and 3 bases from J, with 19 bases in between. CDR3 DNA sequence: TGCAGTGCCGAGTTAGGAGGGCTCGGAACAGATACGCAGTATTTT. Translation: CSAELGGLGTDTQYF.

This clonotype was counted many times. The chain combines TRBV27 with TRBJ2-1; 13 bases agree with TRBD2. The CDR3 is 16 amino acids. In germline, CDR1 is MNHEY, CDR2 SMNVEV (reference sequence). Trimming took 4 bases from V and 1 from J; bases not matched to a gene: 1. CDR3 DNA: TGTGCCAGCAGTTGGGGACTAGCGGGGTCCTACAATGAGCAGTTCTTC. Translating gives CASSWGLAGSYNEQFF.

This clonotype was recorded many times. The rearrangement links TRBV2 to TRBJ2-1; 14 positions match TRBD2. Germline lookup yields CDR1 SNHLY and CDR2 FYNNEI. J gave up 4 bases and V 3 bases, and 8 bases lay outside the gene matches. The CDR3 is 18 amino acids. The DNA of the CDR3 is TGTGCCAGCAGTGATCTTAAGGGACTAGCGGGAGAGTACAATGAGCAGTTCTTC. Translated, it gives CASSDLKGLAGEYNEQFF.

This clonotype was seen ten or more times. The chain uses TRBV28 and TRBJ2-6; D ambiguous. The CDR3 is 15 amino acids. The germline CDR1 and CDR2 sequences are MDHEN and SYDVKM. The ends were cut back, 0 bases at V and 2 bases at J, with 5 bases in the middle. The CDR3 reads CASSLWETGANVLTF. DNA of the CDR3: TGTGCCAGCAGTTTATGGGAAACTGGGGCCAACGTCCTGACTTTC. The entire variable domain, with the rest obtained from reference TRBV28 and TRBJ2-6, is as follows: DVKVTQSSRYLVKRTGEKVFLECVQDMDHENMFWYRQDPGLGLRLIYFSYDVKMKEKGDIPEGYSVSREKKERFSLILESASTNQTSMYLCASSLWETGANVLTFGAGSRLTVL.

This clonotype came up many times. The chain recombines TRBV28 with TRBJ2-4; 8 bases are a match to TRBD2. Germline assignment: CDR1 MDHEN and CDR2 SYDVKM. J was trimmed by 5 bases and V by 5 bases; bases with no gene match: 8. This CDR3 region has 15 residues. The CDR3 loop is CASSPQAGGENIQYF. For the CDR3, the DNA is TGTGCCAGCAGTCCCCAGGCGGGGGGTGAAAACATTCAGTACTTC.

This clonotype has ten or more counts. The V and J genes are TRBV2 and TRBJ2-5; D is possibly TRBD2 (5 bases). Germline values: CDR1 SNHLY, CDR2 FYNNEI. Trimming shortened V by 3 bases and J by 5 bases, and 13 bases separated the two germline ends. The CDR3 is made up of 14 amino acids. The CDR3 loop reads CASSDRTSGETQYF. The CDR3 DNA is TGTGCCAGCAGTGACCGGACTTCGGGGGAGACCCAGTACTTC.

This clonotype was seen a few times. The gene calls are TRBV29-1 and TRBJ2-5, with TRBD1 matching 9 bases. Losses at the gene ends were 4 bases for V and 5 bases for J; bases not matched to a gene: 14. From germline, CDR1 is SQVTM and CDR2 ANQGSEA. The CDR3 length is 16 residues. The CDR3 region is CSVVYRGLVGGETQYF. In nucleotides, the CDR3 is TGCAGCGTTGTGTACAGGGGGCTAGTAGGAGGTGAGACCCAGTACTTC.

This clonotype has more than one count but fewer than ten. V is TRBV3-1 and J is TRBJ1-1, with D unresolved. Trimming pared 3 bases from V and 11 bases from J, leaving 19 bases between. The CDR3 has 14 residues. Germline V gives CDR1 LGHDT, CDR2 YNNKEL (reference sequence). In nucleotides, the CDR3 is TGTGCCAGCAGCCACACCGGGCCTCCCTCTTCGGCTTTCTTT. Protein: CASSHTGPPSSAFF.

V gene TRBV11-1 combines with J gene TRBJ2-7; tentative D call: TRBD2 (6 bases). The CDR3 runs to 15 residues. Germline values: CDR1 SGHAT, CDR2 FQDESV (reference sequence). V was cut by 5 bases and J by 4 bases, with 18 bases left in between. The CDR3 reads CASSGGAGGRYEQYF. CDR3 bases: TGTGCCAGCAGCGGAGGGGCAGGAGGTCGGTACGAGCAGTACTTC.

The chain carries TRBV27 and TRBJ1-2; D not certain. Deletions cut 5 bases from V and 2 bases from J, with 9 bases between. CDR1 and CDR2 (germline): MNHEY, SMNVEV (reference sequence). The CDR3 spans 13 residues. The CDR3: CASSRVSNYGYTF. As DNA, the CDR3 is TGTGCCAGCAGTCGGGTCTCCAACTATGGCTACACCTTC.

Details on this clonotype: A read error is possible here, since a much larger clone lies one base away. The genes are TRBV29-1 and TRBJ2-1; no clear D gene. V was pared by 6 bases and J by 10 bases, with 13 bases between. Germline V gene lookup returns CDR1 SQVTM and CDR2 ANQGSEA. This CDR3 is built from 11 residues. CDR3 DNA: TGCAGCGTGTCCCAAGCCTACGAGCAGTTCTTC. It is translated as CSVSQAYEQFF.

This clonotype has just a few counts. The chain links TRBV9 to TRBJ1-6, with D unresolved. The CDR3 is 14 residues long. Trimming cost V 3 bases and J 8 bases, with 12 bases left between them. The V gene's germline CDR1 is SGDLS and CDR2 YYNGEE. The CDR3 is CASSGRAGDSPLHF. As DNA, the CDR3 is TGTGCCAGCAGCGGACGGGCCGGGGATTCACCCCTCCACTTT. Full variable domain (outside the CDR3, taken from reference TRBV9 and TRBJ1-6): DSGVTQTPKHLITATGQRVTLRCSPRSGDLSVYWYQQSLDQGLQFLIQYYNGEERAKGNILERFSAQQFPDLHSELNLSSLELGDSALYFCASSGRAGDSPLHFGNGTRLTVT.

This clonotype was detected a few times. In nucleotides, the CDR3 is TGTGCCAGCAGCTTAGCGGGGGGGACCCAGCAGTACTTC. Its translation is CASSLAGGTQQYF. The chain has TRBV7-2 and TRBJ2-7; 7 positions match TRBD2. The CDR3 is made up of 13 amino acids. Unmatched junction bases numbered 4, after V lost 0 bases and J lost 8 bases. Per germline, CDR1 SGHTA and CDR2 FQGNSA.

This clonotype was seen only a few times. The chain combines TRBV5-5 with TRBJ2-7, with D tentatively TRBD1 (6 bases). The CDR3 sequence is 15 residues long. Trimming removed 3 bases from V and 2 bases from J, with 15 bases in between. Per the germline V gene, CDR1 is SGHKS and CDR2 is YYEKEE (reference sequence). DNA for the CDR3: TGTGCCAGCAGCTATGCAGTCCGGGACACCTACGAGCAGTACTTC. Translating it yields CASSYAVRDTYEQYF.

This clonotype was counted only a few times. The chain is built from TRBV7-9 and TRBJ1-4; D is unclear. Trimming removed 3 bases from V and 5 bases from J, with 7 bases in between. Germline CDR1 reads SEHNR; CDR2 reads FQNEAQ (reference sequence). CDR3 size: 13 residues. CDR3: CASSLDWNEKLFF. CDR3 in DNA: TGTGCCAGCAGCTTGGACTGGAATGAAAAACTGTTTTTT.

In its sample, this clonotype was seen many times. This chain joins TRBV24-1 and TRBJ1-1; 9 nucleotides agree with TRBD1. CDR1 and CDR2 (germline): KGHDR, SFDVKD. V dropped 0 bases and J dropped 4; count of bases not matched to a gene: 2. This CDR3 contains 15 residues. The CDR3 DNA sequence: TGTGCCACCAGTGATTTGAACAGGGGGCTCACTGAAGCTTTCTTT. Residues: CATSDLNRGLTEAFF.

This clonotype was counted only a few times. The J gene is TRBJ2-2, the V gene TRBV12-3 or TRBV12-4; TRBD2 matches at 8 bases. The CDR3 length is 15 residues. The V segment lost 6 bases and the J segment 4 bases; nucleotides outside the gene matches: 7. CDR3 coding DNA: TGTGCCAGCAGCTTTAGCGGGATCCTCACCGGGGAGCTGTTTTTT. The encoded protein is CASSFSGILTGELFF.

This clonotype appeared many times. The V and J genes are TRBV28 and TRBJ2-4; 9 bases map to TRBD2. The CDR3 is 14 residues long. CDR1 is MDHEN, CDR2 SYDVKM, per germline. The V and J ends lost 10 bases and 1 base, in that order; junction bases with no gene match: 5. The CDR3 sequence: CATNSGRAKNIQYF. For the CDR3, the DNA is TGTGCCACCAACAGCGGGAGGGCCAAAAACATTCAGTACTTC.

Ten or more counts support this clonotype. The rearrangement joins TRBV6-2 or TRBV6-3 to TRBJ2-7; 8 nucleotides agree with TRBD2. The trim removed 2 bases at V and 2 bases at J, leaving 8 bases unmatched. The germline V gene has CDR1 MNHEY and CDR2 SVGEGT. The CDR3 contains 16 residues. Here the CDR3 DNA reads TGTGCCAGCAGTTACAAGGCTAGCGGGCAAACCTACGAGCAGTACTTC. This gives the protein CASSYKASGQTYEQYF.

In this sample, this clonotype turned up many times. The chain links TRBV2 to TRBJ1-2; 9 bases align to TRBD1. The V segment lost 3 bases and the J segment 6 bases; nucleotides outside the gene matches: 5. The CDR3 sequence is 14 residues long. CDR1 is SNHLY and CDR2 is FYNNEI in the germline V gene. CDR3 coding DNA: TGTGCCAGCAGTGAGAGGACAGGGGATAATGGCTACACCTTC. Amino acid sequence: CASSERTGDNGYTF.

Many counts were recorded for this clonotype. The V gene is TRBV2, the J gene TRBJ2-3, with 11 bases aligning to TRBD1. Germline CDR1 is SNHLY and CDR2 is FYNNEI. The CDR3 consists of 18 residues. V lost 7 bases, J lost 2 bases, and 14 bases stayed unmatched. The DNA of the CDR3 is TGTGCCAGCAAGTTGAGGACAGGGGGCTTAGGGCTCACAGATACGCAGTATTTT. Encoded protein: CASKLRTGGLGLTDTQYF.

At least ten counts were recorded for this clonotype. The rearrangement joins TRBV29-1 to TRBJ2-1; 7 nucleotides align to TRBD1. Germline CDR1 SQVTM, CDR2 ANQGSEA. J gave up 7 bases and V 7 bases, and 7 bases lay outside the gene matches. The CDR3 has 12 amino acids. The CDR3: CSEQGIANEQFF. The CDR3 nucleotides read TGCAGCGAACAGGGGATCGCGAATGAGCAGTTCTTC.

This clonotype came up many times. V is TRBV11-2 and J is TRBJ2-7, with 10 bases aligning to TRBD1. This CDR3 spans 15 amino acids. The V and J ends lost 2 bases and 5 bases, in that order; junction bases with no gene match: 6. Germline V lookup: CDR1 SGHAT, CDR2 FQNNGV. The CDR3 DNA sequence: TGTGCCAGCAGCTTAATTGGGGACAGGGGTGACGAGCAGTACTTC. Its protein product is CASSLIGDRGDEQYF.